These 5 T cell receptor beta chains were all obtained from the same sample, sequenced in a study of CD8+CD57+ T cells in acquired aplastic anemia (dated by TCRdb to about 2018). These reads were obtained on an Illumina HiSeq 2000. Genomic DNA was used as template for profiling of TCR beta VDJ combinations and CDR3 sequences. TCRdb itself trimmed the public reads at Q25 with fastp, ran MiXCR and retained productive beta chains. Here each entry gathers all rows of one CDR3 protein and keeps the most common genes and DNA. In all, the sample holds approximately 190,000 distinct CDR3 sequences, and over 60% of those were seen once. Approximately 44% of the sample is taken by the ten largest. Sequencing was performed on sorted CD4+, CD8+, or CD8+CD57+ T cells (not recorded which) from PBMCs. These receptors all come from a human donor with severe aplastic anemia or a healthy control (not recorded which).

The V call is TRBV20-1, the J call TRBJ2-3, with TRBD2 matching 8 bases. Germline V CDR1 and CDR2: DFQATT, SNEGSKA (reference sequence). V was clipped by 6 bases and J by 6 bases; unmatched bases: 14. There are 15 residues in the CDR3. CDR3 in amino acids: CSALGRGEVLDTQYF. The CDR3 nucleotides read TGCAGTGCCCTCGGGCGGGGGGAAGTTTTGGATACGCAGTATTTT.

This rearrangement joins TRBV19 to TRBJ2-5; 14 bases map to TRBD2. The CDR3 sequence is 14 residues long. With 10 bases clipped from V and 4 bases from J, the junction kept 5 bases outside the gene matches. CDR1 is LNHDA and CDR2 is SQIVND in the germline V gene (reference sequence). The CDR3 sequence is CATRLAGGPETQYF. CDR3 in DNA: TGTGCCACCCGACTAGCGGGGGGGCCAGAGACCCAGTACTTC.

This clonotype has at least ten counts. This rearrangement joins TRBV14 to TRBJ1-2; tentative D call: TRBD1 (5 bases). This CDR3 has 18 amino acids. V shed 0 bases and J shed 3 bases, with 20 bases lying between them. Germline lookup yields CDR1 SGHDN and CDR2 FVKESK. The CDR3 bases are TGTGCCAGCAGCCAAGATTATGGGGCGGACGGGGGGTACTATGGCTACACCTTC. As protein: CASSQDYGADGGYYGYTF.

J is TRBJ2-1 and V is TRBV2; 7 bases are shared with TRBD1. The CDR3 totals 14 residues. V was pared by 5 bases and J by 5 bases, with 6 bases of the junction left unmatched. Germline V gene sequence: CDR1 SNHLY, CDR2 FYNNEI. The CDR3, as DNA: TGTGCCAGCAGTCCCAGGGGGTTGAACAATGAGCAGTTCTTC. Amino acid sequence: CASSPRGLNNEQFF. The whole variable domain, filled in from reference TRBV2 and TRBJ2-1, reads EPEVTQTPSHQVTQMGQEVILRCVPISNHLYFYWYRQILGQKVEFLVSFYNNEISEKSEIFDDQFSVERPDGSNFTLKIRSTKLEDSAMYFCASSPRGLNNEQFFGPGTRLTVL.

The V gene is TRBV19, the J gene TRBJ2-1, with D possibly matching TRBD1 (5 bases). Trimming removed 5 bases at V and 5 bases at J, with 16 bases between. CDR1 is LNHDA, CDR2 SQIVND, per germline (reference sequence). This CDR3 has 15 amino acids. The CDR3: CASSSSGLINNEQFF. CDR3 in DNA: TGTGCCAGTAGTTCGTCAGGGCTTATCAACAATGAGCAGTTCTTC.